This T cell receptor beta chain is drawn from a study of cytomegalovirus exposure and HLA in healthy donors. On this clone itself: Its antigen is unidentified.

The CDR3 length is 12 residues. Per germline, CDR1 SQVTM and CDR2 ANQGSEA. With 4 bases clipped from V and 5 bases from J, the junction kept 4 bases outside the gene matches. The PCR used 60 Vbeta and 13 Jbeta primers. TCRdb keeps only in-frame clones here, not all; method: immunoSEQ multiplex PCR. The sample consists of 200,000 to 250,000 clones, 85% of them appearing once. Whole-study findings and limits: On later analysis, the bulk of CMV-associated TCR beta chains appeared to be HLA-restricted. When analyzed later, a missense DCLRE1C variant was found to be linked to TCR beta V- and J-gene trimming. The dataset shows that most TCR sequences were rare, while some public TCRs occurred in many donors.

The V call is TRBV29-1, the J call TRBJ2-7; 8 bases are a match to TRBD2. Sequencing was done on a sample of PBMCs. The source of this sequence is a human donor in good health. The CDR3 DNA is TGCAGCGTTGCCTCGGGAGGGAACGAGCAGTACTTC. Protein: CSVASGGNEQYF.